The 20 T cell receptor gamma chains in this list originate from one sample, sequenced in a study of gamma delta lymphoproliferative disorders and STAT genes. TCRdb called clones anew from the multiplex PCR reads with CATT. The table has about 2,500 gamma-chain clones, roughly a fifth seen once. Sequencing used genomic DNA taken from PBMCs of patients and controls. The specimen sequenced was blood. All receptors derive from a human donor with gamma-delta T-cell large granular lymphocyte leukemia.

By frequency in the sample, this clone is medium-sized. No J gene was named, though the V gene is TRGV2. Germline loops: CDR1 EGSNGY, CDR2 YDSYNSKV. CDR3 length: 14 residues. This CDR3 reads CATWDVFKGLGETF. CDR3 sequence (DNA): TGTGCCACCTGGGACGTCTTCAAGGGATTGGGGGAGACGTTT.

This clone was recorded a few times. The same CDR3 also results from other DNA sequences found in this sample. V and J are TRGV10 and TRGJ1 or TRGJ2. The J gene, not given by TCRdb, was assigned here from a germline match of the nucleotide sequence. TRGV10 belongs to the ORF category, with a function that is uncertain. The CDR3 runs 10 residues. V gave up 8 bases and J gave up 8 bases; unmatched junction bases: 4. The DNA for the CDR3 is TGTGCTGCGTGGGAAAATAAGAAACTCTTT. Protein sequence: CAAWENKKLF.

This clone showed up just a few times. The genes are TRGV2 and TRGJP1. Germline matching of the DNA provided the J gene here, since TCRdb leaves it blank. The CDR3 consists of 14 residues. J lost 6 bases, V lost 0 bases, and 4 bases had no gene match. Per the germline V gene, CDR1 is EGSNGY and CDR2 is YDSYNSKV. DNA of the CDR3: TGTGCCACCTGGGACGGGCCCGCTGGTTGGTTCAAGATATTT. It encodes CATWDGPAGWFKIF.

This sequence joins TRGV10 and TRGJ1 or TRGJ2. TCRdb gives no J gene; it was assigned here by matching the DNA to germline. TRGV10 is placed among ORFs of uncertain function. Unmatched junction bases numbered 20, after V lost 8 bases and J lost 6 bases. There are 16 residues in the CDR3. The CDR3 protein is CAAWDSPVVSVYKKLF. CDR3 DNA: TGTGCTGCGTGGGATTCCCCTGTGGTTTCGGTTTATAAGAAACTCTTT.

Details on this clone: The protein here is the DNA translation, as the TCRdb protein differs from it at residue 6. The chain uses TRGV2 and TRGJ1 or TRGJ2. In the absence of a J gene in TCRdb, the DNA was matched to germline to assign it here. There are 13 residues in the CDR3. Germline-derived CDR1 and CDR2 are EGSNGY and YDSYNSKV. The V gene end was trimmed by 2 bases and the J gene end by 3 bases; junction bases not matched to a gene: 4. CDR3 bases: TGTGCCACCTGGGACGTGACTTATTATAAGAAACTCTTT. Amino acids: CATWDVTYYKKLF.

The genes are TRGV4 and TRGJ1 or TRGJ2. TCRdb lists no J gene, so it was determined here by aligning the DNA to germline. J lost 7 bases, V lost 0 bases, and 3 bases had no gene match. In germline, CDR1 is EGSTGY, CDR2 YDSYTSSV. The CDR3 length is 12 residues. In DNA form, the CDR3 reads TGTGCCACCTGGGATGGGGGCTATAAGAAACTCTTT. Protein product: CATWDGGYKKLF.

This rearrangement joins TRGV2 to TRGJ1 or TRGJ2. TCRdb leaves out the J gene; it was filled in here by matching the DNA to germline. The CDR3 extends over 12 amino acids. Germline loops: CDR1 EGSNGY, CDR2 YDSYNSKV. After removal of 2 bases from V and 11 bases from J, the junction contained 9 bases not matched to a gene. CDR3 nucleotides: TGTGCCACCTGGGACGTCAATTGGCAGAAACTCTTT. This gives the protein CATWDVNWQKLF.

This clone was seen more than once but under ten times. The V gene is TRGV2, the J gene TRGJP2. In the absence of a J gene in TCRdb, the DNA was matched to germline to assign it here. The CDR3 extends over 20 amino acids. Germline CDR1 EGSNGY, CDR2 YDSYNSKV. The ends lost 0 bases at V and 0 bases at J; junction bases unmatched: 16. Here the CDR3 DNA reads TGTGCCACCTGGGACGGGCGGGGAAGGAATCTCTATAGTAGTGATTGGATCAAGACGTTT. Its protein is CATWDGRGRNLYSSDWIKTF.

The chain links TRGV4 to TRGJP2. TCRdb is silent on the J gene; assignment here came from matching the DNA to germline. The J segment lost 1 base and the V segment lost 4 bases, leaving 9 bases of the junction unmatched. Germline values: CDR1 EGSTGY, CDR2 YDSYTSSV. The CDR3 covers 16 residues. The CDR3 here is CATWDGPASSDWIKTF. CDR3 DNA sequence: TGTGCCACCTGGGACGGGCCCGCTAGTAGTGATTGGATCAAGACGTTT.

Judged by abundance, this clone is medium-sized. The rearrangement links TRGV10 to TRGJP1. Assignment of the J gene here rests on matching the DNA to germline, because TCRdb gives none. TRGV10 is an ORF; its function is uncertain. The V gene end was trimmed by 8 bases and the J gene end by 9 bases; junction bases not matched to a gene: 4. The CDR3 covers 11 residues. Here the CDR3 reads CAAWGRWFKIF. The CDR3 DNA is TGTGCTGCGTGGGGTCGTTGGTTCAAGATATTT.

The chain uses TRGV11 and TRGJ1 or TRGJ2. TCRdb carries no J gene annotation; the J gene was assigned here by matching the DNA with germline. TRGV11 is sorted into the ORF group, with uncertain function. V was clipped by 1 base and J by 3 bases; unmatched bases: 6. The CDR3 consists of 15 residues. The CDR3 sequence is CACWIRQWGYYKKLF. The CDR3 DNA follows: TGTGCCTGCTGGATTAGGCAATGGGGTTATTATAAGAAACTCTTT.

On this clone itself: The DNA is left out, because the CDR3 cannot be placed on it with certainty; the CDR3 is given as TCRdb lists it. No call exists for the J gene, whereas the V gene is TRGV11. TRGV11 is classed as an ORF, of uncertain function. The CDR3 is 17 amino acids long, termini counted. CDR3 region: CTTVPAGLGFNYYKKLF.

V gene TRGV9 combines with J gene TRGJP. Because TCRdb records no J gene, it was assigned here through a match of the DNA to germline. CDR1 and CDR2 (germline): GITISATS, ISYDGTV (reference sequence). The CDR3 spans 16 residues. V trimming: 2 bases; J trimming: 9 bases; junction bases outside the gene matches: 7. CDR3 residues: CALWEAGGLGKKIKVF. The CDR3 nucleotides read TGTGCCTTGTGGGAGGCAGGCGGGTTGGGCAAAAAAATCAAGGTATTT.

Concerning this clone: The identical CDR3 is also encoded by other nucleotide sequences in the sample. The chain is built from TRGV9 and TRGJ1 or TRGJ2. No J gene was available from TCRdb, and it was assigned here by a germline match of the DNA. This CDR3 contains 13 residues. V gave up 5 bases and J gave up 3 bases; unmatched junction bases: 7. Germline V lookup: CDR1 GITISATS, CDR2 ISYDGTV (reference sequence). CDR3 amino acids: CALWAVIYYKKLF. For the CDR3, the DNA is TGTGCCTTGTGGGCCGTTATTTATTATAAGAAACTCTTT.

Relative to its sample, this clone is medium-sized. Because the CDR3's place on the DNA is in doubt, the DNA is left out and the CDR3 is given as listed by TCRdb. The CDR3 protein is CTTVPAGLGTHTTGWFKIF. With the J gene uncalled, the V gene is TRGV11. TRGV11 is given ORF status, its function remaining uncertain. The CDR3 has 19 residues if both end residues are counted.

A few counts support this clone. The chain joins TRGV4 to TRGJP1. TCRdb is silent on the J gene; assignment here came from matching the DNA to germline. The CDR3 spans 12 residues. After removal of 5 bases from V and 11 bases from J, the junction contained 8 bases not matched to a gene. The V gene's germline CDR1 is EGSTGY and CDR2 YDSYTSSV. The CDR3 DNA reads TGTGCCACCTGGGCTTTTCCCTGGTTCAAGATATTT. This gives the protein CATWAFPWFKIF.

V usage is TRGV9 and J usage is TRGJ1 or TRGJ2. The J gene comes from matching the DNA to germline here; TCRdb lacks it. The germline V gene encodes CDR1 GITISATS and CDR2 ISYDGTV (reference sequence). Trimming cost V 2 bases and J 2 bases; bases outside gene matches: 18. This CDR3 is 18 amino acids long. The CDR3 nucleotides read TGTGCCTTGTGGGAGGGGGGCCCCTTGTTCAAGGATTATTATAAGAAACTCTTT. Protein sequence: CALWEGGPLFKDYYKKLF.

This clone was found a few times. The chain carries TRGV8 and TRGJ1 or TRGJ2. As TCRdb names no J gene, one was assigned here on the basis of a DNA match to germline. This CDR3 has 11 amino acids. Trimming at V came to 5 bases and at J to 7 bases, leaving 5 bases not matched to a gene. Per the germline V gene, CDR1 is VENAVY and CDR2 is YDSYNSRV. This chain's CDR3 is CATWADYKKLF. CDR3 DNA: TGTGCCACCTGGGCTGACTATAAGAAACTCTTT.

This clone is categorized as medium-sized. V usage is TRGV4 and J usage is TRGJP2. The J gene is not listed in TCRdb, so it was assigned here from a DNA match to germline. Germline V gene lookup returns CDR1 EGSTGY and CDR2 YDSYTSSV. J gave up 1 base and V 4 bases, and 12 bases lay outside the gene matches. This CDR3 region has 17 residues. The CDR3 DNA reads as TGTGCCACCTGGGACGGCCCTCGGGCTAGTAGTGATTGGATCAAGACGTTT. It codes for CATWDGPRASSDWIKTF.

This CDR3 reads CALWANYYKKLF. DNA of the CDR3: TGTGCCTTGTGGGCAAATTATTATAAGAAACTCTTT. The chain has TRGV9 and TRGJ1 or TRGJ2. TCRdb supplies no J gene; here it was assigned by aligning the nucleotide sequence to germline. This CDR3 is 12 amino acids long. V shed 5 bases and J 1 base; nucleotides not matched to a gene: 2. CDR1 and CDR2 (germline): GITISATS, ISYDGTV (reference sequence).